Below, 8 T cell receptor beta chains from the same sample are listed, as sequenced in a study of blood T cell repertoires in COVID-19. Measured with immunoSEQ multiplex PCR; TCRdb has only the in-frame clones, and not every one. The sample lists a few hundred thousand clones; about 90% were seen once. The sequenced material came from PBMCs or T cells enriched from blood (not recorded which). Every receptor here comes from a woman aged 25 to 39 who had recovered from COVID-19.

This CDR3 reads CASSIPGVQASQPQHF. CDR3 bases: TGTGCCAGTAGTATCCCAGGGGTGCAGGCTTCGCAGCCCCAGCATTTT. V is TRBV19 and J is TRBJ1-5; TRBD1 is a possible D gene (6 bases). Germline lookup yields CDR1 LNHDA and CDR2 SQIVND (reference sequence). The V end lost 3 bases, the J end lost 7 bases, and 19 bases lay between the germline ends. The length of the CDR3 is 16 residues.

As concerns this clone: One end of the junction is discordant with germline, which a read error may explain. The CDR3 nucleotides are TGTGCCAGCAGTAACTCCGGACAGAGAAACAATGAGCAGTTCTTC. Residues: CASSNSGQRNNEQFF. V is TRBV6-6 and J is TRBJ2-1; tentatively, D is TRBD1 (6 bases). This CDR3 contains 15 residues. Per the germline V gene, CDR1 is MNHNY and CDR2 is SVGAGI (reference sequence).

This sequence joins TRBV14 and TRBJ2-5; D not certain. Germline V gene lookup returns CDR1 SGHDN and CDR2 FVKESK. Trimming cost V 1 base and J 2 bases, with 5 bases left between them. This CDR3 is 13 amino acids long. This chain's CDR3 is CASSQVTQETQYF. The CDR3 DNA is TGTGCCAGCAGCCAAGTAACTCAAGAGACCCAGTACTTC.

V usage is TRBV7-8 and J usage is TRBJ1-3, with D perhaps TRBD1 (5 bases). Germline CDR1 SGHVS, CDR2 FQNEAQ. V dropped 5 bases and J dropped 0 bases, with 14 bases sitting between them. There are 16 residues in the CDR3. For the CDR3, the DNA is TGTGCCAGCAGCCTCAGGGAAGCACTCTCTGGAAACACCATATATTTT. It translates to CASSLREALSGNTIYF. Drawing the rest from reference TRBV7-8 and TRBJ1-3, the complete variable domain is GAGVSQSPRYKVAKRGQDVALRCDPISGHVSLFWYQQALGQGPEFLTYFQNEAQLDKSGLPSDRFFAERPEGSVSTLKIQRTQQEDSAVYLCASSLREALSGNTIYFGEGSWLTVV.

The J gene is TRBJ2-7, the V gene TRBV29-1; 10 positions match TRBD2. Germline-derived CDR1 and CDR2 are SQVTM and ANQGSEA. This CDR3 comprises 14 residues. The CDR3: CSVRGTSGKLEQYF. For the CDR3, the DNA is TGCAGTGTCCGGGGAACTAGCGGGAAGCTCGAGCAGTACTTC.

This clone occurred once. This chain joins TRBV19 and TRBJ1-5; no clear D. The V end lost 1 base, the J end lost 2 bases, and 15 bases lay between the germline ends. Germline assignment: CDR1 LNHDA and CDR2 SQIVND (reference sequence). The CDR3 spans 17 residues. The CDR3 loop reads CASSIGVRGRGNQPQHF. CDR3 in DNA: TGTGCCAGTAGTATAGGCGTCCGGGGAAGAGGCAATCAGCCCCAGCATTTT.

The chain's CDR3 is CASSPALPGLKNSPLHF. The CDR3, as DNA: TGTGCCAGCTCACCCGCACTACCGGGACTGAAGAATTCACCCCTCCACTTT. The chain uses TRBV18 and TRBJ1-6; D possibly corresponds to TRBD1 (5 bases). Germline-derived CDR1 and CDR2 are KGHSH and LQKENI. Trimming left V 3 bases short and J 7 bases short, with 19 bases between. The CDR3 length is 17 residues.

The chain combines TRBV7-2 with TRBJ2-7; a possible D gene is TRBD1 (8 bases). Germline CDR1 reads SGHTA; CDR2 reads FQGNSA. V was trimmed by 1 base and J by 4 bases, leaving 20 bases between them. This CDR3 region has 17 residues. In nucleotides, the CDR3 is TGTGCCAGCAGCTTAGTGGGGGGGACAGGAGTATTATACGAGCAGTACTTC. It encodes CASSLVGGTGVLYEQYF.